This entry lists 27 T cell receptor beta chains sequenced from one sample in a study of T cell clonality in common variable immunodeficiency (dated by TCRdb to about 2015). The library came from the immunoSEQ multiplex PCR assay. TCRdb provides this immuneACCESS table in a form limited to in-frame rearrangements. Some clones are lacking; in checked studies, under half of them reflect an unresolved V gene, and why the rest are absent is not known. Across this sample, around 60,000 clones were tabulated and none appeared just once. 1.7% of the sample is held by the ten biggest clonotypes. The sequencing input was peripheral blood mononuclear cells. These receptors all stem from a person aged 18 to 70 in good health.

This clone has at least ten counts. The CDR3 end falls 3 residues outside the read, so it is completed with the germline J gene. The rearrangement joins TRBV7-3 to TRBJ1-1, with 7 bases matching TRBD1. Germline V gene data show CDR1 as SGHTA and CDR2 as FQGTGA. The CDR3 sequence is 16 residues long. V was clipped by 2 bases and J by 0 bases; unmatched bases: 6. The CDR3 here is CASSLRRGRVNTEAFF. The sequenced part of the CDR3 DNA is TGTGCCAGCAGCTTACGGAGGGGGCGGGTGAACACTGAA. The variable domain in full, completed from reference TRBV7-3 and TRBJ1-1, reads GAGVSQTPSNKVTEKGKYVELRCDPISGHTALYWYRQSLGQGPEFLIYFQGTGAADDSGLPNDRFFAVRPEGSVSTLKIQRTERGDSAVYLCASSLRRGRVNTEAFFGQGTRLTVV.

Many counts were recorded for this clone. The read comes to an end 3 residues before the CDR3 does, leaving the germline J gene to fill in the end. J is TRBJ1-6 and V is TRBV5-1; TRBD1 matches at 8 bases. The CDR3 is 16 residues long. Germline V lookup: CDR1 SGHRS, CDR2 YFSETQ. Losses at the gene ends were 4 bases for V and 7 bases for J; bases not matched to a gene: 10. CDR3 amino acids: CASSARGQGPNSPLHF. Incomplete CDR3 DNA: TGCGCCAGCAGCGCGAGAGGACAGGGACCGAATTCACCC.

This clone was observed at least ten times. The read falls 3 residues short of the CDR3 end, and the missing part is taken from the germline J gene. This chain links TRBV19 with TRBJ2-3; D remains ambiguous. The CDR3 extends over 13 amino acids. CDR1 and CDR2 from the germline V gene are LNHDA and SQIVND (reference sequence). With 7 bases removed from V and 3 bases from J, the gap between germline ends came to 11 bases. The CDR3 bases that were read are TGTGCCAGTAATCCTACCCGGACAGATACG. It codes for CASNPTRTDT. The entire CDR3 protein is CASNPTRTDTQYF.

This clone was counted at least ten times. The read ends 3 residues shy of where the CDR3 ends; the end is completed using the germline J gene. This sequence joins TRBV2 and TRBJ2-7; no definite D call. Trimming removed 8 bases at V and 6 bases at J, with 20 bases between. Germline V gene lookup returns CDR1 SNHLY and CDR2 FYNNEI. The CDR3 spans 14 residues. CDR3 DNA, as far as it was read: TGTGCCAGCCTGAGCATGCCCCCCCCTCCCGAG. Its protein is CASLSMPPPPE. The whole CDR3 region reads CASLSMPPPPEQYF.

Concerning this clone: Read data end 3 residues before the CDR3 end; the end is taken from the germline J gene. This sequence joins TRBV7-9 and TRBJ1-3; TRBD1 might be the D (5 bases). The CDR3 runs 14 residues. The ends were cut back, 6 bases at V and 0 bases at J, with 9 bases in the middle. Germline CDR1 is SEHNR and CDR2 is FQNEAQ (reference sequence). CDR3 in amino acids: CASRLGHSGNTIYF. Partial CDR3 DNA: TGTGCCAGCAGGCTAGGACACTCTGGAAACACC.

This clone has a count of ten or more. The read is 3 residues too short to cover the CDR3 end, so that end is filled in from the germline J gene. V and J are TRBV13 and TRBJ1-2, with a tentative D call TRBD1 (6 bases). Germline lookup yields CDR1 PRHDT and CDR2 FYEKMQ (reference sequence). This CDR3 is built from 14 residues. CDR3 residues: CASSSYIRGSGYTF. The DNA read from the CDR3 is TGTGCCAGCAGTTCTTATATCAGGGGATCCGGC.

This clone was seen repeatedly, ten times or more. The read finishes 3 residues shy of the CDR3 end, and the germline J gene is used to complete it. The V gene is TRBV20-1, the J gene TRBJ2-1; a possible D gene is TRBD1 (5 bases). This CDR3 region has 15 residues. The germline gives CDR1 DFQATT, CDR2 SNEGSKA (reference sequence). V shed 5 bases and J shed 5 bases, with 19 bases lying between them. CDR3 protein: CSAPRGAGWDNEQFF. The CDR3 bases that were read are TGCAGTGCTCCCCGTGGGGCAGGGTGGGACAATGAG.

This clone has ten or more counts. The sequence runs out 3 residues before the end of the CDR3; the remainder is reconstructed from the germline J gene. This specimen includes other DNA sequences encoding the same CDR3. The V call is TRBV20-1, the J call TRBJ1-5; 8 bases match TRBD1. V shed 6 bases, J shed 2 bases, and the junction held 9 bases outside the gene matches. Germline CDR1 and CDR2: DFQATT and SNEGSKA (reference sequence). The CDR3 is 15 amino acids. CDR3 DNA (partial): TGCAGTGCACGAACGCAGGGGGCGGGCAATCAGCCC. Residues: CSARTQGAGNQP. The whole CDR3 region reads CSARTQGAGNQPQHF.

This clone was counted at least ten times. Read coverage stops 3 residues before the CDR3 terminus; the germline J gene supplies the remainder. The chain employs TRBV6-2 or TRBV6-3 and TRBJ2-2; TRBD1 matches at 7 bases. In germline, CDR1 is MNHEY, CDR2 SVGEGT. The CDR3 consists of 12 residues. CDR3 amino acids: CSTGAMRGELFF. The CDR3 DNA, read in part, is TGTTCCACAGGGGCTATGAGAGGGGAG.

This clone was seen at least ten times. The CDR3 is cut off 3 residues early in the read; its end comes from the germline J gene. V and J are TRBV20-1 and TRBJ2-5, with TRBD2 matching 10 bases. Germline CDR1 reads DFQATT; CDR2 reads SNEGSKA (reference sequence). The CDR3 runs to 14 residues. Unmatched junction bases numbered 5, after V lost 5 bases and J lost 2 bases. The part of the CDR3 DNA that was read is TGCAGTGCTTTAGCGGGAGGAGTTCAAGAGACC. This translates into CSALAGGVQET. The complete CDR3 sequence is CSALAGGVQETQYF.

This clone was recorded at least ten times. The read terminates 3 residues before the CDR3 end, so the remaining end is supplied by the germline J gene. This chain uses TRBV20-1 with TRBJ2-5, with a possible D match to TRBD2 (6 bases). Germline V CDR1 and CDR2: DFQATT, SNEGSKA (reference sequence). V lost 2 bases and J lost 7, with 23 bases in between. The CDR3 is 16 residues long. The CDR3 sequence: CSARTDQRVTLLTQYF. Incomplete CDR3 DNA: TGCAGTGCTAGAACAGACCAGCGGGTGACTTTATTGACC.

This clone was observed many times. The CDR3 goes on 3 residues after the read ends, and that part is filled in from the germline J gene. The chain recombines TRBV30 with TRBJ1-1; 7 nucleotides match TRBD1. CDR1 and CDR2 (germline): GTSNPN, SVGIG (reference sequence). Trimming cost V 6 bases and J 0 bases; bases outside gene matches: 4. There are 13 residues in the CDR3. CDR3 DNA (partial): TGTGCCTGTCAGACAGGGTTGAACACTGAA. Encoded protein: CACQTGLNTE. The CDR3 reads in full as CACQTGLNTEAFF.

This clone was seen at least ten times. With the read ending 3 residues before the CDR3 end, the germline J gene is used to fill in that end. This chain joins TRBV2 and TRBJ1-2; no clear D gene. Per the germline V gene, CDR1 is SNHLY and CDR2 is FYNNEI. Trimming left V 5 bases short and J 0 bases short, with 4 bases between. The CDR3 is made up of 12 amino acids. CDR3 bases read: TGTGCCAGCAGTCTAGCTAACTATGGC. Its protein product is CASSLANYG. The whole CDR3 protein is CASSLANYGYTF.

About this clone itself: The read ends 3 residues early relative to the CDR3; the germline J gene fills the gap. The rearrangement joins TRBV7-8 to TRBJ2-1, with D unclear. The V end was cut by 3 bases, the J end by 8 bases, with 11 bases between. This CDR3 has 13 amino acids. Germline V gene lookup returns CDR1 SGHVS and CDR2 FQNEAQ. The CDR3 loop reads CASSLRHTYEQFF. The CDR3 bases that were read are TGTGCCAGCAGCTTGAGACACACCTATGAG. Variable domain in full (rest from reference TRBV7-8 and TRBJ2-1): GAGVSQSPRYKVAKRGQDVALRCDPISGHVSLFWYQQALGQGPEFLTYFQNEAQLDKSGLPSDRFFAERPEGSVSTLKIQRTQQEDSAVYLCASSLRHTYEQFFGPGTRLTVL.

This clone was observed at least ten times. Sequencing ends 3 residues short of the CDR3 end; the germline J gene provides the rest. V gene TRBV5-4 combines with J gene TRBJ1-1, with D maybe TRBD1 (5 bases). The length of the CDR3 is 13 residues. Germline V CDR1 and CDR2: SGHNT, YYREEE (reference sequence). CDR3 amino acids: CASSFSRGASAFF. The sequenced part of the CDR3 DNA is TGTGCCAGCAGCTTCTCTAGGGGAGCCTCA. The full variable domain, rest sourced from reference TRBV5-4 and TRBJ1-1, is ETGVTQSPTHLIKTRGQQVTLRCSSQSGHNTVSWYQQALGQGPQFIFQYYREEENGRGNFPPRFSGLQFPNYSSELNVNALELDDSALYLCASSFSRGASAFFGQGTRLTVV.

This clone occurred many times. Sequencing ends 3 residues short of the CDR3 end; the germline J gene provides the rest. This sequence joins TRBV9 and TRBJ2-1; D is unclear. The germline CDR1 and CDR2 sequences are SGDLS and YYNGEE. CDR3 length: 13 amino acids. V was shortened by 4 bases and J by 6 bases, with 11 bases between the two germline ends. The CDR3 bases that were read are TGTGCCAGCAGCCACACGAACATCAATGAG. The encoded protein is CASSHTNINE. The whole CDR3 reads CASSHTNINEQFF. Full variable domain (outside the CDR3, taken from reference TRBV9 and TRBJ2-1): DSGVTQTPKHLITATGQRVTLRCSPRSGDLSVYWYQQSLDQGLQFLIQYYNGEERAKGNILERFSAQQFPDLHSELNLSSLELGDSALYFCASSHTNINEQFFGPGTRLTVL.

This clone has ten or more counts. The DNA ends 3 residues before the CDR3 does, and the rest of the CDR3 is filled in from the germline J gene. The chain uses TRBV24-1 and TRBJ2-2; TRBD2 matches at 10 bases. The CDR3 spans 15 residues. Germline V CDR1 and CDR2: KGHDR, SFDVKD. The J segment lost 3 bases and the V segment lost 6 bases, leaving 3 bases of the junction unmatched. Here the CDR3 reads CATSRLAGDTGELFF. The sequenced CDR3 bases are TGTGCCACCAGTCGGCTAGCGGGAGACACCGGGGAG.

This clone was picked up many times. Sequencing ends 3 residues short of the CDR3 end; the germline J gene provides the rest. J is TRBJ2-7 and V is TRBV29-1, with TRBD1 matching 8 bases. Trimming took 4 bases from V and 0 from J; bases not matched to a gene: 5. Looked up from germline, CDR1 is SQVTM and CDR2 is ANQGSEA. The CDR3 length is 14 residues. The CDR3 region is CSVVGQGTSYEQYF. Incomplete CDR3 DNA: TGCAGCGTTGTTGGACAGGGAACCTCCTACGAG.

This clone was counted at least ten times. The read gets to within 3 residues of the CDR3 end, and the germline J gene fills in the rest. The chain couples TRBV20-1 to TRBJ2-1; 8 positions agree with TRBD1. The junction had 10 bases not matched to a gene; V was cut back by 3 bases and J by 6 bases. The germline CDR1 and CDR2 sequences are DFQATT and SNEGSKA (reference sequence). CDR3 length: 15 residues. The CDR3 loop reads CSARPLDRATNEQFF. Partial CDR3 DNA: TGCAGTGCTAGGCCCCTGGACAGGGCGACCAATGAG.

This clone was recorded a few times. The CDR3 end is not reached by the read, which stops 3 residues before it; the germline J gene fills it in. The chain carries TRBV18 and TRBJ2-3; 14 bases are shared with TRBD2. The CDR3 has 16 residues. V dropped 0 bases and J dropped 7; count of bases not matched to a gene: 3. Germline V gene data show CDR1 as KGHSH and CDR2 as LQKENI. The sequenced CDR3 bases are TGTGCCAGCTCACCACCGGGGACTAGCGGGAGCAATACG. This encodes CASSPPGTSGSNT. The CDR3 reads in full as CASSPPGTSGSNTQYF.

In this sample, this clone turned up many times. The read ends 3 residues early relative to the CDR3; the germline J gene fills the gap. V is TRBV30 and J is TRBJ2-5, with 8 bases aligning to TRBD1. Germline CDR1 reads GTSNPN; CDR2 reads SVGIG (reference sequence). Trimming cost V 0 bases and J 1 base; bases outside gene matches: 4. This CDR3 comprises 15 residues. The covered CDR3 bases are TGTGCCTGGAGTGTACGGACAGGGTCCCAAGAGACC. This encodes CAWSVRTGSQET. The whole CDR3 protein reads CAWSVRTGSQETQYF.

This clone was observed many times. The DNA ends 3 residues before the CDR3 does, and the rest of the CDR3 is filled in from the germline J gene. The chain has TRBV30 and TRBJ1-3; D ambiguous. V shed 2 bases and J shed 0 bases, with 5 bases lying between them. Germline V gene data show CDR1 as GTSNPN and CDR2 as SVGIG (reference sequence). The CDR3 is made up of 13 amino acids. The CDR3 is CAWSRVSGNTIYF. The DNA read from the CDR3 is TGTGCCTGGAGTAGGGTCTCTGGAAACACC.

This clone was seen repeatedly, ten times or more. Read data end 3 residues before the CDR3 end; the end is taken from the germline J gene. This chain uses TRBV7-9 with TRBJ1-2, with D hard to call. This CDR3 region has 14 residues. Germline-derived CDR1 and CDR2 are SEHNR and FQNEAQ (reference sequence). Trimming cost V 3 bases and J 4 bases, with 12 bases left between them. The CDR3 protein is CASSFLREAYGYTF. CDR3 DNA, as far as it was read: TGTGCCAGCAGCTTTCTCAGAGAGGCCTATGGC.

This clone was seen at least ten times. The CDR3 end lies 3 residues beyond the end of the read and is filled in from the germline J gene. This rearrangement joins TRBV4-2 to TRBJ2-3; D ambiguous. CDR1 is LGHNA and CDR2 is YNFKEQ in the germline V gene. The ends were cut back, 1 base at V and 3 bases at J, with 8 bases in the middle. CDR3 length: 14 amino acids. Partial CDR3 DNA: TGTGCCAGCAGCCAAGTCCGTCGGACAGATACG. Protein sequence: CASSQVRRTDT. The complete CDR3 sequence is CASSQVRRTDTQYF.

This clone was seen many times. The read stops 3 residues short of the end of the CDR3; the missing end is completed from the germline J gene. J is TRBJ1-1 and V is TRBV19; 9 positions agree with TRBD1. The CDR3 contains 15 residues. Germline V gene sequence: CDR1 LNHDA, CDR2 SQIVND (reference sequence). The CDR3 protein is CASTPFSGTGSGAFF. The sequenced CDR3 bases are TGTGCCAGTACCCCGTTTTCCGGGACAGGGTCTGGA.

The CDR3 reads CASSAVRGDYEQYF. The sequenced CDR3 bases are TGTGCCAGCAGCGCCGTCCGGGGAGACTACGAG. The chain carries TRBV11-2 and TRBJ2-7; maybe TRBD2 (5 bases). The read ends 3 residues early relative to the CDR3; the germline J gene fills the gap. Germline V gene data show CDR1 as SGHAT and CDR2 as FQNNGV. This CDR3 comprises 14 residues. The V and J ends lost 5 bases and 3 bases respectively, with 14 bases between them. Filled out from reference TRBV11-2 and TRBJ2-7, the complete variable domain reads EAGVAQSPRYKIIEKRQSVAFWCNPISGHATLYWYQQILGQGPKLLIQFQNNGVVDDSQLPKDRFSAERLKGVDSTLKIQPAKLEDSAVYLCASSAVRGDYEQYFGPGTRLTVT.

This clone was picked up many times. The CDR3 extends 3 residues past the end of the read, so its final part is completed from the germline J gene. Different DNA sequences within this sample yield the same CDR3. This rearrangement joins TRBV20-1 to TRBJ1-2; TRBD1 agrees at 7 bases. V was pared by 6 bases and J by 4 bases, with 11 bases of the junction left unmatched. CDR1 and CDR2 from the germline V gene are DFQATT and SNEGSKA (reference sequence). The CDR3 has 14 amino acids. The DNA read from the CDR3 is TGCAGTGCAAGGAAGGGGGCCGTGCCCTATGGC. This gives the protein CSARKGAVPYG. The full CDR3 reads CSARKGAVPYGYTF.